This T cell receptor (beta chain) stems from a study of CD4 T cells in relation to SARS-CoV-2 and coronaviruses. Study-wide context: The HLA restriction of the shared crossreactive spike epitopes was mapped.

This clone was seen once. What it recognizes is unknown. CDR1 LGHNA and CDR2 YSLEER come from the germline V gene. The CDR3 extends over 16 amino acids. The V end lost 0 bases, the J end lost 0 bases, and 6 bases lay between the germline ends. The protocol was immunoSEQ multiplex PCR, while the TCRdb copy is restricted to in-frame clones and leaves out a portion. The sample has about 28,000 clones, less than 85% seen once. Before the COVID-19 pandemic, during about 2010-2019, CD4+ T cells were taken from unexposed donors. Isolation of CD4+ T cells took place after around 11 days in culture. Cultures held some 2.1 million PBMCs per well with around 9.4 IU/ml IL-2.

Sequencing used CD4+ T cells from PBMCs, cultured in vitro. This rearrangement joins TRBV4-3 to TRBJ1-6, with D unclear. The clonotype comes from a human donor in good health. The CDR3 is CASSQESRSYNSPLHF. CDR3 bases: TGCGCCAGCAGCCAAGAATCACGCTCCTATAATTCACCCCTCCACTTT.